This entry features one T cell receptor (beta chain) sequence. Germline-derived CDR1 and CDR2 are PRHDT and FYEKMQ (reference sequence). Trimming cost V 5 bases and J 4 bases; bases outside gene matches: 5. This CDR3 has 15 residues. This entry belongs to a study of blood T cell repertoires in COVID-19. Some clones are missing from TCRdb's copy, which holds only in-frame ones; the method was immunoSEQ multiplex PCR. The table includes roughly 430,000 clones, roughly 90% detected once. Sequenced sample: PBMCs or T cells enriched from blood (not recorded which). This receptor was identified in a woman aged 18-35 years who had been exposed to COVID-19. This rearrangement joins TRBV13 to TRBJ2-3, with TRBD2 matching 11 bases. Here the CDR3 reads CASSPGLAEADTQYF. CDR3 sequence (DNA): TGTGCCAGCAGCCCGGGACTAGCGGAGGCAGATACGCAGTATTTT. The entire variable domain, with the rest obtained from reference TRBV13 and TRBJ2-3, is as follows: AAGVIQSPRHLIKEKRETATLKCYPIPRHDTVYWYQQGPGQDPQFLISFYEKMQSDKGSIPDRFSAQQFSDYHSELNMSSLELGDSALYFCASSPGLAEADTQYFGPGTRLTVL.